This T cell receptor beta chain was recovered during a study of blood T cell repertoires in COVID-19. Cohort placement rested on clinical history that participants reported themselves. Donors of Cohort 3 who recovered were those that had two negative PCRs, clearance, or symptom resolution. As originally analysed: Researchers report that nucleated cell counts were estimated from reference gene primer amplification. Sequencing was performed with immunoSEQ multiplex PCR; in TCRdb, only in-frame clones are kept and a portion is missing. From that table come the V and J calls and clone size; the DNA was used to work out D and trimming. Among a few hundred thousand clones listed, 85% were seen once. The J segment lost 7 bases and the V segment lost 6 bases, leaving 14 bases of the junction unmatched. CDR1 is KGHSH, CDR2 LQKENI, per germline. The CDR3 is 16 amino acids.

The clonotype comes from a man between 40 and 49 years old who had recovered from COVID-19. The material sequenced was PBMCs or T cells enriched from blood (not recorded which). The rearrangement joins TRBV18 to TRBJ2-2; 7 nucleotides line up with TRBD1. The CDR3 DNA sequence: TGTGCCAGCTCGAGACAGGGCCCCCAGAGGGGCGGGGAGCTGTTTTTT. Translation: CASSRQGPQRGGELFF.